These T cell receptor beta chains were read from a single sample in a study of blood T cell repertoires in COVID-19. Repertoires were generated with immunoSEQ multiplex PCR, while TCRdb's copy carries only in-frame clones and drops some. Among roughly 300,000 clones listed, approximately 91% were seen once. Sample: PBMCs or T cells enriched from blood (not recorded which). Receptors originate from a woman in her thirties or forties with acute COVID-19. CDR3s include the opening cysteine and the closing phenylalanine or tryptophan.

V	CDR3
TRBV7-9	CASSSSDSFNQPQHF
TRBV7-9	CASTNSHEQYF
TRBV3-1/TRBV3-2	CASSHRQVPETQYF
TRBV5-4	CASGSRYSSSTDTQYF
TRBV2	CASSGQGAHTGELFF
TRBV11-3	CASSKSSGVEDEKLFF
TRBV7-9	CASSTSPTGGTGAYEQYF
TRBV6-5	CASSYGTGAYEQYF
TRBV11-2	CASSAWDRSTDTQYF
TRBV19	CASSIPGAGSNTEAFF
TRBV14	CASSRYRGTEAFF
TRBV6-1	CASSDMRGRAYEQYF
TRBV19	CASSVPGTGGFEAFF
TRBV27	CASSLWGENTEAFF
TRBV9	CASSPLGTGTHEQYF
TRBV12-3/TRBV12-4	CASSPSQVGTQYF
TRBV5-4	CASSLDGLAGREQFF
TRBV27	CASSPLHLRGGQETQYF
TRBV27	CASSFSGYSYEQYF
TRBV2	CASSEISGGLAGEQYF
TRBV27	CASSKLDEQFF
TRBV7-9	CASSQSGGGETQYF
TRBV3-1/TRBV3-2	CASSQEFRGRYMNTEAFF
TRBV5-1	CASKVADSYEQYF
TRBV27	CASKQGYEQYF
TRBV15	CATSRDLYGQTYEQYF
TRBV5-1	CASSWSLQGADGYTF
TRBV2	CASRAGTDYEQYF
TRBV24-1	CATSGKQGANEKLFF
TRBV5-1	CASRGTGRHEQYF
TRBV7-9	CASRSRGANTIYF
TRBV4-2	CASSQAPGANTGELFF
TRBV27	CASSDGQGDNQPQHF
TRBV11-2	CASSSGLAGAPETQYF
TRBV5-1	CASSLGTGYVKYF
TRBV2	CASTQGGSSNQPQHF
TRBV24-1	CATSDPQRYYGYTF
TRBV18	CASSTSGNTEAFF